This T cell receptor beta chain is drawn from a study of control samples from healthy donors and cancer patients. Germline loops: CDR1 LNHNV, CDR2 YYDKDF (reference sequence). The V end lost 8 bases, the J end lost 0 bases, and 15 bases lay between the germline ends. This CDR3 contains 15 residues. Clones were sequenced by immunoSEQ multiplex PCR, and TCRdb holds only the in-frame ones, with some missing. The sample lists fewer than 90,000 clones, roughly 88% occurring once. This TCR was sampled from a woman in her fifties or sixties in good health. What was sequenced was blood. The chain combines TRBV15 with TRBJ2-3; D may be TRBD1 (6 bases). CDR3 in amino acids: CATGPGVTSTDTQYF. The CDR3 bases are TGTGCCACCGGCCCAGGGGTCACTAGCACAGATACGCAGTATTTT.